Included here is one TCR beta chain sequence, with context. This sample is part of a study of cytotoxic CD8 clonotypes in ibrutinib-treated CLL. V was cut by 4 bases and J by 2 bases, with 10 bases left in between. The CDR3 spans 13 residues. Germline V gives CDR1 GTSNPN, CDR2 SVGIG (reference sequence). Sequencing sought depths of 1 in 200,000 to 1 in 1 million T cells. Clones were read by immunoSEQ multiplex PCR, and TCRdb kept only the in-frame ones, dropping some. This table has over 140,000 clones, 80% appearing once. The clonotype was recovered from a human donor with chronic lymphocytic leukemia. This chain links TRBV30 with TRBJ2-3; D not resolved. The input for sequencing was PBMCs, taken after 36 months of ibrutinib treatment. The CDR3 region is CAWTPSHTDTQYF. CDR3 DNA sequence: TGTGCCTGGACCCCCTCACACACAGATACGCAGTATTTT.